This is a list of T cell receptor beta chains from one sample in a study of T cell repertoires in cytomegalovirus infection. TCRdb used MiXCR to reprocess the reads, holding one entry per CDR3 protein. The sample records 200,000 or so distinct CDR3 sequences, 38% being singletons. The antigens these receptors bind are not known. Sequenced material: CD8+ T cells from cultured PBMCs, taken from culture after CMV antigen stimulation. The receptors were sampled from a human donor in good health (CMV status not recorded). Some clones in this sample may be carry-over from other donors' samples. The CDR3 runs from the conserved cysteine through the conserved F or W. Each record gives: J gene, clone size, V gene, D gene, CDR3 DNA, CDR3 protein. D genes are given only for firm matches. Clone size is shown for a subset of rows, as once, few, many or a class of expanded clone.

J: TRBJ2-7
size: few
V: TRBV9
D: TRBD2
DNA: TGTGCCAGCAGCGCTACTAGCGGGAGGTCGAGGGAGCAGTACTTC
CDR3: CASSATSGRSREQYF

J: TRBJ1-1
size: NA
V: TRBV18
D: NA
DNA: TGTGCCAGCTCACCTCCCACCCCGAACACTGAAGCTTTCTTT
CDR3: CASSPPTPNTEAFF

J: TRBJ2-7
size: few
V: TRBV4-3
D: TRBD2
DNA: TGCGCCAGCAGCCAAGACCAGGGGGGGAGCGAGACTAGCGGGGCTCCCTACGAGCAGTACTTC
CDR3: CASSQDQGGSETSGAPYEQYF

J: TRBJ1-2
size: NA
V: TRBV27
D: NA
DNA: TGTGCCAGCAGTTTAGGGGCAGGGGATGGCTACACCTTC
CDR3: CASSLGAGDGYTF

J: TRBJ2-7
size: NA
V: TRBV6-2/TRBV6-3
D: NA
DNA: TGTGCCAGCAGTTACGCGGTTGGCAGGGCCTACTCCTACGAGCAGTACTTC
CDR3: CASSYAVGRAYSYEQYF

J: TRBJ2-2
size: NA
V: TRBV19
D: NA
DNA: TGTGCCAGTAGTCCCCCCCCGGCAGGGGGGGAAACCGGGGAGCTGTTTTTT
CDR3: CASSPPPAGGETGELFF

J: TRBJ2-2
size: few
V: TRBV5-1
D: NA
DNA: TGCGCCAGCAGCCTGGAGCGGAAAACCGGGGAGCTGTTTTTT
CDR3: CASSLERKTGELFF

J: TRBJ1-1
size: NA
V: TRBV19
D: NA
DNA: TGTGCCAGTAGTTCCGGACTCACTGAAGCTTTCTTT
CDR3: CASSSGLTEAFF

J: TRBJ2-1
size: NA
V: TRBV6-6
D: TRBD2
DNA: TGTGCCAGCAGTTACTCGTCTAGCGGGGGATATTACAATGAGCAGTTCTTC
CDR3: CASSYSSSGGYYNEQFF

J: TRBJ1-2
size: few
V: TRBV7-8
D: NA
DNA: TGTGCCAGCAGCTCGGCAGGGCCGAACTATGGCTACACCTTC
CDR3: CASSSAGPNYGYTF

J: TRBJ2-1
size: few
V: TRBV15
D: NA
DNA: TGTGCCACCAGCAGAGAGAGGGGGTTCCCCCTTTACAATGAGCAGTTCTTC
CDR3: CATSRERGFPLYNEQFF

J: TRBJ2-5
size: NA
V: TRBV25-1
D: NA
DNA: TGTGCCAGCGTCGCTTCTCAGGGGGAGGTGGAGACCCAGTACTTC
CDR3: CASVASQGEVETQYF